The T cell receptor beta chain described here comes from a study of cytomegalovirus exposure and HLA in healthy donors. The overall study: The roughly 120 million unique TCR beta sequences, from roughly 170 million T cells, were found by an earlier analysis. Study-level results: A list of 150 or so TCR beta chains associated with cytomegalovirus was given. A later analysis associated some 18,000 TCR beta sequences with HLA alleles at a 0.05 false discovery rate.

On this clone itself: The antigen remains unidentified.

The CDR3 contains 15 residues. Between the trimmed V and J ends, which lost 2 bases and 2 bases, there was a span of 12 bases. CDR1 GTSNPN and CDR2 SVGIG come from the germline V gene (reference sequence). Donors consisted of healthy bone marrow donors. PCR used 60 Vbeta primers and 13 Jbeta primers. Assay used: immunoSEQ multiplex PCR; TCRdb lists only in-frame clones, some missing. This table has 75,000 to 100,000 clones, around 77% appearing once. V is TRBV30 and J is TRBJ1-4, with a weak D call TRBD1 (5 bases). This receptor was obtained from a middle-aged man in good health and CMV-seronegative. Sequenced: PBMCs. The CDR3 coding sequence is TGTGCCTGGAGTCCGGGACTGGTTACTAATGAAAAACTGTTTTTT. Its translation: CAWSPGLVTNEKLFF.